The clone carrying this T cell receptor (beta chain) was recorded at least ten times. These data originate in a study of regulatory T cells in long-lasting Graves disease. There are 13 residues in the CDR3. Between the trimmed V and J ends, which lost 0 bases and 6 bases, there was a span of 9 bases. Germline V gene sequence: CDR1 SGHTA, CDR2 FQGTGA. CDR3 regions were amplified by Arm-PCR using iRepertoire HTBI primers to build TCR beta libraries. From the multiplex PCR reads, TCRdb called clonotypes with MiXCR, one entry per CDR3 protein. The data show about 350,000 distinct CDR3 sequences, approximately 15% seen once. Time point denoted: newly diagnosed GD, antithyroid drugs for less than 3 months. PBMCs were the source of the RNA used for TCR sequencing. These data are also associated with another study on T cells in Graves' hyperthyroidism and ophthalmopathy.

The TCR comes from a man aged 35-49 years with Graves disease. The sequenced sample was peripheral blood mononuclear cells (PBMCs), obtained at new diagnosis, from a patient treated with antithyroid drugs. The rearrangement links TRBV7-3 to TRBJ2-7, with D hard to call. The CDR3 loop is CASSLTAAAEQYF. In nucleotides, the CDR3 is TGTGCCAGCAGCTTAACCGCGGCGGCCGAGCAGTACTTC. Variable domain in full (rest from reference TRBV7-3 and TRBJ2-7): GAGVSQTPSNKVTEKGKYVELRCDPISGHTALYWYRQSLGQGPEFLIYFQGTGAADDSGLPNDRFFAVRPEGSVSTLKIQRTERGDSAVYLCASSLTAAAEQYFGPGTRLTVT.